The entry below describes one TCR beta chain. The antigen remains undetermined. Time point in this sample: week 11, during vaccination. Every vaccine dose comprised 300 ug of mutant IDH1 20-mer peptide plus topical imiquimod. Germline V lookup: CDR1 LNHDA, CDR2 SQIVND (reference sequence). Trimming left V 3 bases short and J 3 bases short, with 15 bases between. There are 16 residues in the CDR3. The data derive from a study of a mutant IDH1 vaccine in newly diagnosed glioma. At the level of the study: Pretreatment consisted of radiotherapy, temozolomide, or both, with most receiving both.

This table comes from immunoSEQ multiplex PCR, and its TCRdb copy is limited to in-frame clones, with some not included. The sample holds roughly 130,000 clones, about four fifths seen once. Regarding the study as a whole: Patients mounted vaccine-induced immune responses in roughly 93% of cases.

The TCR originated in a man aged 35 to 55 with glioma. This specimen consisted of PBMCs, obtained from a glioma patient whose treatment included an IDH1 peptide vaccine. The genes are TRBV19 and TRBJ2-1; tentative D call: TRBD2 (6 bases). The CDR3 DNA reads TGTGCCAGTAGTATCCTTCGGGGGACCTTCTACAATGAGCAGTTCTTC. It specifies CASSILRGTFYNEQFF.